This T cell receptor (beta chain) was recovered during a study of lymphopenia after photon versus proton radiotherapy. Study-level findings and limits: After the lymphocyte nadir, photon-treated repertoires showed oligoclonal expansion, especially of CD8+ Temra cells. Survival link was tested only in deceased patients; proton benefit remains a possibility. In patients who died, overall survival fell as post-nadir TCR diversity dropped more.

Data came from immunoSEQ multiplex PCR; TCRdb stores just in-frame clones and leaves some out. The table includes tens of thousands of clones, about 92% detected once. The CDR3 sequence is 14 residues long. Germline V CDR1 and CDR2: KGHSH, LQKENI. Trimming cost V 3 bases and J 12 bases, with 18 bases left between them. Remarks on this clone: Its antigen is as yet unknown.

The rearrangement joins TRBV18 to TRBJ1-5; D ambiguous. This TCR came from a woman aged 40 to 55 with cholangiocarcinoma. Sequenced material: peripheral blood, taken from a patient treated with photon-based radiotherapy. As DNA, the CDR3 is TGTGCCAGCTCACCGGACCTGAGTTCCGGAGGCCAGCATTTT. Translation gives CASSPDLSSGGQHF.